The next 22 T cell receptor beta chains were all read from a single sample in a study of control samples from healthy donors and cancer patients. TCRdb's table, derived via immunoSEQ multiplex PCR, lists solely in-frame clones and lacks some. This table holds 90,000 to 150,000 clones, about 91% found once. Sequenced sample: blood. Receptor source: a man aged 35-49 years in good health.

The chain is built from TRBV9 and TRBJ2-2; TRBD1 agrees at 7 bases. J lost 1 base, V lost 0 bases, and 3 bases had no gene match. CDR1 SGDLS and CDR2 YYNGEE come from the germline V gene. There are 16 residues in the CDR3. The CDR3 coding sequence is TGTGCCAGCAGCGTAGCCCGGGACAGGAACACCGGGGAGCTGTTTTTT. This translates into CASSVARDRNTGELFF.

The chain couples TRBV12-3 or TRBV12-4 to TRBJ2-5, with a weak D call TRBD1 (5 bases). The V end was cut by 5 bases, the J end by 2 bases, with 9 bases between. There are 13 residues in the CDR3. In DNA form, the CDR3 reads TGTGCCAGCAGTACCAGGGCTCAAGAGACCCAGTACTTC. Translation gives CASSTRAQETQYF.

V gene TRBV30 combines with J gene TRBJ2-7, with D possibly being TRBD1 (6 bases). Germline V gene data show CDR1 as GTSNPN and CDR2 as SVGIG (reference sequence). With 5 bases removed from V and 3 bases from J, the gap between germline ends came to 8 bases. The CDR3 extends over 11 amino acids. CDR3 DNA sequence: TGTGCCTGGGGACAGTTCTACGAGCAGTACTTC. It is translated as CAWGQFYEQYF. The variable domain in full, completed from reference TRBV30 and TRBJ2-7, reads SQTIHQWPATLVQPVGSPLSLECTVEGTSNPNLYWYRQAAGRGLQLLFYSVGIGQISSEVPQNLSASRPQDRQFILSSKKLLLSDSGFYLCAWGQFYEQYFGPGTRLTVT.

The chain is built from TRBV11-3 and TRBJ1-3; D is uncertain. V was trimmed by 0 bases and J by 4 bases, leaving 7 bases between them. CDR3 size: 14 residues. Germline V gene sequence: CDR1 SGHNT, CDR2 YENEEA. CDR3 nucleotide sequence: TGTGCCAGCAGCTTAGAACCAATCGGAAACACCATATATTTT. As protein: CASSLEPIGNTIYF. Together with reference TRBV11-3 and TRBJ1-3, the CDR3 gives the full variable domain: EAGVVQSPRYKIIEKKQPVAFWCNPISGHNTLYWYLQNLGQGPELLIRYENEEAVDDSQLPKDRFSAERLKGVDSTLKIQPAELGDSAVYLCASSLEPIGNTIYFGEGSWLTVV.

The chain employs TRBV2 and TRBJ2-6; D is possibly TRBD1 or TRBD2 (6 bases each). V shed 7 bases and J shed 0 bases, with 19 bases lying between them. The germline V gene has CDR1 SNHLY and CDR2 FYNNEI. CDR3 length: 18 residues. As DNA, the CDR3 is TGTGCCAGCAAAATGGTAGGGGGGACTCACTCTGGGGCCAACGTCCTGACTTTC. Translation gives CASKMVGGTHSGANVLTF. Full variable domain (remainder filled in from reference TRBV2 and TRBJ2-6): EPEVTQTPSHQVTQMGQEVILRCVPISNHLYFYWYRQILGQKVEFLVSFYNNEISEKSEIFDDQFSVERPDGSNFTLKIRSTKLEDSAMYFCASKMVGGTHSGANVLTFGAGSRLTVL.

This clone was found a few times. V and J are TRBV13 and TRBJ1-4, with TRBD1 matching over 8 bases. V lost 5 bases and J lost 5; bases outside the gene matches: 4. Germline-derived CDR1 and CDR2 are PRHDT and FYEKMQ (reference sequence). The CDR3 spans 14 residues. DNA of the CDR3: TGTGCCAGCAGCCTCAGGGGGCGCAATGAAAAACTGTTTTTT. Protein product: CASSLRGRNEKLFF.

The genes are TRBV30 and TRBJ1-3; D call uncertain. Trimming took 4 bases from V and 0 from J, leaving 7 bases between them. Germline loops: CDR1 GTSNPN, CDR2 SVGIG (reference sequence). This CDR3 comprises 13 residues. CDR3 loop: CAWTLGSGNTIYF. The CDR3, as DNA: TGTGCCTGGACGTTGGGCTCTGGAAACACCATATATTTT. The whole variable domain, remainder taken from reference TRBV30 and TRBJ1-3, is SQTIHQWPATLVQPVGSPLSLECTVEGTSNPNLYWYRQAAGRGLQLLFYSVGIGQISSEVPQNLSASRPQDRQFILSSKKLLLSDSGFYLCAWTLGSGNTIYFGEGSWLTVV.

The chain is built from TRBV3-1 (or the pseudogene TRBV3-2) and TRBJ2-5; the D gene is possibly TRBD1 (7 bases). In germline, CDR1 is LGHDT, CDR2 YNNKEL (reference sequence). The CDR3 sequence is 13 residues long. Between the trimmed V and J ends, which lost 6 bases and 4 bases, there was a span of 12 bases. The CDR3 DNA sequence: TGTGCCAGCAGAAGACAGGGAGGAGAGACCCAGTACTTC. It specifies CASRRQGGETQYF.

This clone was counted once. V usage is TRBV2 and J usage is TRBJ1-3; 7 nucleotides agree with TRBD1. Trimming took 6 bases from V and 2 from J; bases not matched to a gene: 7. This CDR3 contains 15 residues. Germline V gene sequence: CDR1 SNHLY, CDR2 FYNNEI. The CDR3 loop reads CASRPTGDTGNTIYF. The CDR3 nucleotides are TGTGCCAGCAGACCCACAGGGGACACTGGAAACACCATATATTTT.

The chain joins TRBV7-3 to TRBJ2-2; 12 bases match TRBD1. Per germline, CDR1 SGHTA and CDR2 FQGTGA. The CDR3 loop spans 19 amino acids. V was clipped by 4 bases and J by 3 bases; unmatched bases: 12. The CDR3 DNA reads as TGTGCCAGCAGCTCCGAGCGCCCCGGGACAGGGGGCGACACCGGGGAGCTGTTTTTT. It specifies CASSSERPGTGGDTGELFF.

This chain connects TRBV5-4 to TRBJ2-5, with 7 bases lining up with TRBD1. Germline values: CDR1 SGHNT, CDR2 YYREEE (reference sequence). The V and J ends lost 5 bases and 1 base, in that order; junction bases with no gene match: 11. This CDR3 has 16 residues. CDR3 region: CASSNQQGTRQETQYF. CDR3 nucleotide sequence: TGTGCCAGCAGTAATCAACAGGGGACACGCCAAGAGACCCAGTACTTC.

This chain uses TRBV10-3 with TRBJ2-7; D not resolved. In germline, CDR1 is ENHRY, CDR2 SYGVKD. The CDR3 totals 11 residues. V shed 10 bases and J shed 3 bases, with 10 bases lying between them. The CDR3: CATRHNYEQYF. The CDR3 DNA reads as TGTGCCACCCGACACAACTACGAGCAGTACTTC.

The genes are TRBV12-3 or TRBV12-4 and TRBJ2-7; 8 bases align to TRBD1. V dropped 8 bases and J dropped 7; count of bases not matched to a gene: 10. The CDR3 is 13 residues long. The CDR3 here is CASGPGQVSEQYF. CDR3 bases: TGTGCCAGCGGACCGGGACAGGTTTCGGAGCAGTACTTC.

V is TRBV6-5 and J is TRBJ1-3; no firm D call. Germline V gene data show CDR1 as MNHEY and CDR2 as SVGAGI. The V end was cut by 5 bases, the J end by 0 bases, with 11 bases between. The CDR3 is 15 amino acids. The chain's CDR3 is CASSLDGLSGNTIYF. DNA of the CDR3: TGTGCCAGCAGTCTGGACGGCCTCTCTGGAAACACCATATATTTT.

The V gene is TRBV10-3, the J gene TRBJ2-3; D remains ambiguous. V gave up 4 bases and J gave up 2 bases, with 10 bases separating them. Germline V gene lookup returns CDR1 ENHRY and CDR2 SYGVKD. The CDR3 covers 14 residues. For the CDR3, the DNA is TGTGCCATCAGTGCAATGGACGACACAGATACGCAGTATTTT. Amino acids: CAISAMDDTDTQYF.

This chain uses TRBV19 with TRBJ2-7; the match to TRBD1 covers 12 bases. V was clipped by 3 bases and J by 6 bases; unmatched bases: 6. CDR1 and CDR2 from the germline V gene are LNHDA and SQIVND (reference sequence). This CDR3 comprises 15 residues. CDR3 in amino acids: CASSIGTGGLSEQYF. The CDR3 DNA is TGTGCCAGTAGTATCGGGACAGGGGGCCTCTCCGAGCAGTACTTC.

V gene TRBV7-3 combines with J gene TRBJ2-2, with D uncertain. Trimming pared 5 bases from V and 0 bases from J, leaving 13 bases between. This CDR3 comprises 16 residues. Germline CDR1 reads SGHTA; CDR2 reads FQGTGA. The DNA of the CDR3 is TGTGCCAGCAGCATTCAACCGACCCCGAACACCGGGGAGCTGTTTTTT. It specifies CASSIQPTPNTGELFF.

The chain combines TRBV9 with TRBJ1-3; no clear D gene. Trimming shortened V by 5 bases and J by 1 base, and 16 bases separated the two germline ends. This CDR3 region has 16 residues. Germline loops: CDR1 SGDLS, CDR2 YYNGEE. CDR3 protein: CASSGRGEASGNTIYF. Here the CDR3 DNA reads TGTGCCAGCAGTGGACGCGGGGAGGCTTCTGGAAACACCATATATTTT.

The chain uses TRBV29-1 and TRBJ1-2; TRBD1 is a possible D gene (6 bases). The germline V and J ends were trimmed by 7 bases and 6 bases, with 12 bases remaining between them. Per germline, CDR1 SQVTM and CDR2 ANQGSEA. The CDR3 is 11 amino acids. The CDR3 nucleotides are TGCAGCGCATCGACAGGAGATGGCTACACCTTC. It specifies CSASTGDGYTF.

This clone was counted a few times. This CDR3 is CASKSLALTDTQYF. In DNA, the CDR3 is TGCGCCAGCAAGAGTCTAGCCCTCACAGATACGCAGTATTTT. This rearrangement joins TRBV10-2 to TRBJ2-3, with D maybe TRBD2 (5 bases). The CDR3 is 14 amino acids. Germline V gene lookup returns CDR1 WSHSY and CDR2 SAAADI. Trimming left V 7 bases short and J 2 bases short, with 13 bases between.

The rearrangement joins TRBV5-1 to TRBJ1-1; 10 bases are a match to TRBD1. With V trimmed by 2 bases and J by 3 bases, 7 bases remained unmatched. The length of the CDR3 is 16 residues. CDR1 and CDR2 from the germline V gene are SGHRS and YFSETQ. CDR3 protein: CASSFRQGAAYTEAFF. CDR3 nucleotides: TGCGCCAGCAGCTTTCGACAGGGGGCGGCGTACACTGAAGCTTTCTTT.

DNA for the CDR3: TGTGCCAGCAGCTTAACGCAGGGCTACGAGCAGTACTTC. Translated, it gives CASSLTQGYEQYF. The chain links TRBV7-3 to TRBJ2-7; the D gene is possibly TRBD1 (5 bases). The CDR3 has 13 residues. V shed 0 bases and J shed 3 bases, with 6 bases lying between them. CDR1 SGHTA and CDR2 FQGTGA come from the germline V gene. Variable domain in full (rest from reference TRBV7-3 and TRBJ2-7): GAGVSQTPSNKVTEKGKYVELRCDPISGHTALYWYRQSLGQGPEFLIYFQGTGAADDSGLPNDRFFAVRPEGSVSTLKIQRTERGDSAVYLCASSLTQGYEQYFGPGTRLTVT.